This TCR beta chain was retrieved from a study of blood T cell repertoires in COVID-19. On the study more broadly: Sample material is recorded as cDNA or gDNA derived from T cells, B-cell-depleted T cells, or PBMCs.

In the original processing: The authors estimated nucleated cell counts from reference gene primer amplification. The table came from immunoSEQ multiplex PCR; TCRdb's copy has only in-frame clones and leaves some out. D and trimming were read from the DNA, whereas the V and J calls and clone size are those reported in that table. The sample consists of approximately 490,000 clones, around nine tenths of them appearing once. The germline V gene has CDR1 LNHDA and CDR2 SQIVND (reference sequence). The CDR3 runs to 15 residues. V gave up 5 bases and J gave up 10 bases, with 18 bases separating them. Participant ages covered about 18 to 100 years across about two dozen US areas.

The sample consisted of PBMCs or T cells enriched from blood (not recorded which). This TCR was recovered from a woman in her sixties or seventies who had recovered from COVID-19. The rearrangement uses TRBV19 and TRBJ1-6; D might be TRBD1 (5 bases). The DNA for the CDR3 is TGTGCCAGTAGTTATGCAGGGAACTTCGGGTCACCCCTCCACTTT. It is translated as CASSYAGNFGSPLHF.